This T cell receptor beta chain was captured in a study of PD-1 blockade in mismatch repair-deficient tumors. This CDR3 contains 15 residues. Germline lookup yields CDR1 MDHEN and CDR2 SYDVKM. Trimming shortened V by 3 bases and J by 0 bases, and 11 bases separated the two germline ends. Profiled with immunoSEQ multiplex PCR; TCRdb holds only in-frame clones, not every one. This sample has around 130,000 clones, with almost 90% found just once. The sequence came from an adult with mismatch repair-deficient cancer. J is TRBJ1-2 and V is TRBV28; D is possibly TRBD1 (5 bases). Sequencing used peripheral blood, obtained 72 weeks after starting pembrolizumab. CDR3 amino acids: CASSFDGASNYGYTF. CDR3 bases: TGTGCCAGCAGTTTTGACGGGGCGTCTAACTATGGCTACACCTTC.